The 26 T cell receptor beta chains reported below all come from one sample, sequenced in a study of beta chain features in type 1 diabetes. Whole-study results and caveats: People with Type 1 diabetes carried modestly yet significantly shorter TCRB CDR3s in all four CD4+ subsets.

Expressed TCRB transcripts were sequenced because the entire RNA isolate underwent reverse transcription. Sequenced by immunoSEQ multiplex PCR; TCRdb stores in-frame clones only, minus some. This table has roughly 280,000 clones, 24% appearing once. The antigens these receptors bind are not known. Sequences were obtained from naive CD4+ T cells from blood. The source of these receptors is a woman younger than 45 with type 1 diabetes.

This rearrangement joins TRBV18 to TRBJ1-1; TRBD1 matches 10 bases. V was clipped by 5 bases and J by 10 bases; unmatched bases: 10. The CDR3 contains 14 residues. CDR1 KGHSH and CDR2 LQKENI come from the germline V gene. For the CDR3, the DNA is TGTGCCAGCTCAAAGACAGGGGGCGCGGTAAGAGCTTTCTTT. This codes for CASSKTGGAVRAFF.

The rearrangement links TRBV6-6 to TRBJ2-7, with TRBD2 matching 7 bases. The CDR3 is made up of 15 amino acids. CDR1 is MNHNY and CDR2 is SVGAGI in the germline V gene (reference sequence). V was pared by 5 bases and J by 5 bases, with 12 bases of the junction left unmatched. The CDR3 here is CASSPSEAGSDEQYF. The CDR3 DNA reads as TGTGCCAGCAGTCCTTCGGAAGCGGGAAGCGACGAGCAGTACTTC.

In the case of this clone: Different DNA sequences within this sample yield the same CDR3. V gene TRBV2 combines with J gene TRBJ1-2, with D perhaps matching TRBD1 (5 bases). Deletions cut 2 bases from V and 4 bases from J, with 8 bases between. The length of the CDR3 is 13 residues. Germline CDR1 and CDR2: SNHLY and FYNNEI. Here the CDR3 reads CASSEQGSYGYTF. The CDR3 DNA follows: TGTGCCAGCAGTGAACAGGGTAGCTATGGCTACACCTTC.

CDR3 sequence (DNA): TGTGCCTGGAGTAGAGGGGGGGAAGGCTACACCTTC. This sequence encodes CAWSRGGEGYTF. The chain joins TRBV30 to TRBJ1-2, with D perhaps TRBD1 (6 bases). V was cut by 2 bases and J by 8 bases, with 12 bases left in between. The length of the CDR3 is 12 residues. CDR1 is GTSNPN, CDR2 SVGIG, per germline (reference sequence).

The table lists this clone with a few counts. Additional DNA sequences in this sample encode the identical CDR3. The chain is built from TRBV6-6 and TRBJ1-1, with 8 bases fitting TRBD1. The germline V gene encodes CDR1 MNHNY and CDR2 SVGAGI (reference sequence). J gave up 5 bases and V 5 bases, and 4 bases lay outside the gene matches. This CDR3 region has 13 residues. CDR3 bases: TGTGCCAGCAGTCCCACAGGGGGGACTGAAGCTTTCTTT. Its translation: CASSPTGGTEAFF.

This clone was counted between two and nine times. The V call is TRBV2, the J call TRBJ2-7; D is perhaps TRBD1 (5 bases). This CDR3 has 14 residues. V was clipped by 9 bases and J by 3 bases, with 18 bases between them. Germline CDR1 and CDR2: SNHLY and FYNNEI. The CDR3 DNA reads TGTGCCAGTACCTCACAGGAGAAGAACTACGAGCAGTACTTC. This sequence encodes CASTSQEKNYEQYF.

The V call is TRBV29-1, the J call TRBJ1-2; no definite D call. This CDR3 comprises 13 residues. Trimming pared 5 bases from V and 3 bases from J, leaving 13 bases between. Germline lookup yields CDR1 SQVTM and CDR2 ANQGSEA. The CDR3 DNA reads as TGCAGCGTTAGCCCGGGTTCAGACTATGGCTACACCTTC. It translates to CSVSPGSDYGYTF.

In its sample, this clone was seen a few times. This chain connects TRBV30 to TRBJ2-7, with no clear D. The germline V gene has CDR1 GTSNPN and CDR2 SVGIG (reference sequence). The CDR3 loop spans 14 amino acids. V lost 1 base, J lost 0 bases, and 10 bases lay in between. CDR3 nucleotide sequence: TGTGCCTGGAGTGCCCTTACATACTCCTACGAGCAGTACTTC. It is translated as CAWSALTYSYEQYF.

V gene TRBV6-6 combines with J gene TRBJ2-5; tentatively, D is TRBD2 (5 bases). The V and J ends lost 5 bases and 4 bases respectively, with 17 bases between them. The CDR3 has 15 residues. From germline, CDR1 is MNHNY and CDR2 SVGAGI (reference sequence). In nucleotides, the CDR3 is TGTGCCAGCAGTCGACCCCGTAGCGCCCGAGAGACCCAGTACTTC. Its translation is CASSRPRSARETQYF.

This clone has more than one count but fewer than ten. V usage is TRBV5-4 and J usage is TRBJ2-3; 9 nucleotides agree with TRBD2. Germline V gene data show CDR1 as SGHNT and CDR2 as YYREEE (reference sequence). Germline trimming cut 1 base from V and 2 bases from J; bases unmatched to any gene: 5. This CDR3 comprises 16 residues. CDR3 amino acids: CASSLTAGGTTDTQYF. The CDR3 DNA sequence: TGTGCCAGCAGCTTGACAGCGGGGGGAACCACAGATACGCAGTATTTT. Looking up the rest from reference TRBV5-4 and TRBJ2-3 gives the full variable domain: ETGVTQSPTHLIKTRGQQVTLRCSSQSGHNTVSWYQQALGQGPQFIFQYYREEENGRGNFPPRFSGLQFPNYSSELNVNALELDDSALYLCASSLTAGGTTDTQYFGPGTRLTVL.

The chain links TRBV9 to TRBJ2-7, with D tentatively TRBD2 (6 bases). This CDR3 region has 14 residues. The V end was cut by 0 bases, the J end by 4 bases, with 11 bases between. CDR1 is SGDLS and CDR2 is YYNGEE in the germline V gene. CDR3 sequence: CASSVGVGSYEQYF. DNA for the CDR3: TGTGCCAGCAGCGTAGGGGTCGGGAGTTACGAGCAGTACTTC.

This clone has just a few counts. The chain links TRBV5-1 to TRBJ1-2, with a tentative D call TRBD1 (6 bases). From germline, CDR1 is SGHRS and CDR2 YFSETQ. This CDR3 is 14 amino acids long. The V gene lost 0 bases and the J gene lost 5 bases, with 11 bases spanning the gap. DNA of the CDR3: TGCGCCAGCAGCTTGGCGGACAGCCGATATGGCTACACCTTC. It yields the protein CASSLADSRYGYTF.

This chain's CDR3 is CASSFRLAGVSYNEQFF. CDR3 sequence (DNA): TGTGCCAGCAGCTTTAGACTAGCGGGAGTCTCCTACAATGAGCAGTTCTTC. The gene calls are TRBV7-8 and TRBJ2-1; TRBD2 matches 12 bases. V lost 3 bases to trimming and J lost 0 bases; unmatched junction nucleotides: 3. Germline V gene data show CDR1 as SGHVS and CDR2 as FQNEAQ. CDR3 length: 17 residues.

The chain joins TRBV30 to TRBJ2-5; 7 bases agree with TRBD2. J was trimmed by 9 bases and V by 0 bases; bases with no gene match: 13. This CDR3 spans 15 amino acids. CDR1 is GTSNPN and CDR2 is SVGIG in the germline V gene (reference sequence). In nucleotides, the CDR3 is TGTGCCTGGAGTGTAACGCCTAGCGGACCTGGGGCCCAGTACTTC. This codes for CAWSVTPSGPGAQYF.

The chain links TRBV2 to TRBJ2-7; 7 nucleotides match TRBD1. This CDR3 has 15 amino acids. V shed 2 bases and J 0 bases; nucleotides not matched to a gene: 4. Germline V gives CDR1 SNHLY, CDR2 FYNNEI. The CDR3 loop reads CASSELGQLSYEQYF. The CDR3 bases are TGTGCCAGCAGTGAACTGGGACAGCTCTCCTACGAGCAGTACTTC.

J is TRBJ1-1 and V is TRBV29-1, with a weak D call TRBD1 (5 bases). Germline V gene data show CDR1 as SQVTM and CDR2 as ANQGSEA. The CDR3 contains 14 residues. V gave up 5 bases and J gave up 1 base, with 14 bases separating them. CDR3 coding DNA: TGCAGCGTTTGTCGTAGTCAGGGGAACACTGAAGCTTTCTTT. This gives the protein CSVCRSQGNTEAFF.

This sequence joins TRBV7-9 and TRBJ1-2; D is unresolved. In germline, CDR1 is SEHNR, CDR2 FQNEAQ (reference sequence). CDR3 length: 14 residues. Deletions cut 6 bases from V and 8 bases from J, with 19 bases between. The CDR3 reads CASSSAIDILGYTF. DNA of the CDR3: TGTGCCAGCAGTTCCGCCATCGACATTCTCGGCTACACCTTC.

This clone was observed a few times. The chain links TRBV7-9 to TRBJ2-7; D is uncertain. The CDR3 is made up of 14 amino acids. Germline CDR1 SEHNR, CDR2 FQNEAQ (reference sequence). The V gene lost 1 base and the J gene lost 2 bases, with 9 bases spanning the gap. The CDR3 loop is CASSLDTVTYEQYF. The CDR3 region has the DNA TGTGCCAGCAGCTTAGACACAGTAACCTACGAGCAGTACTTC.

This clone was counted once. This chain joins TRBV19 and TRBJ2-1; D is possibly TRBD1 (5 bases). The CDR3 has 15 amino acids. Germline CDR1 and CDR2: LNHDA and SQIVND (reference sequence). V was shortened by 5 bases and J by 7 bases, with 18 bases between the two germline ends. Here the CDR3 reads CASSWGRERRNEQFF. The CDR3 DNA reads TGTGCCAGTAGTTGGGGCAGGGAAAGAAGGAATGAGCAGTTCTTC. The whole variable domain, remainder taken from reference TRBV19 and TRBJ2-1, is DGGITQSPKYLFRKEGQNVTLSCEQNLNHDAMYWYRQDPGQGLRLIYYSQIVNDFQKGDIAEGYSVSREKKESFPLTVTSAQKNPTAFYLCASSWGRERRNEQFFGPGTRLTVL.

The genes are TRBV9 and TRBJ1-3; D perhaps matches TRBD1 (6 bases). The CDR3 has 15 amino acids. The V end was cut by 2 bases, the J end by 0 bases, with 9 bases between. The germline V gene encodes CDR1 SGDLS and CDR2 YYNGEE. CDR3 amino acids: CASSVEDSSGNTIYF. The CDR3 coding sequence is TGTGCCAGCAGCGTGGAGGACAGCTCTGGAAACACCATATATTTT.

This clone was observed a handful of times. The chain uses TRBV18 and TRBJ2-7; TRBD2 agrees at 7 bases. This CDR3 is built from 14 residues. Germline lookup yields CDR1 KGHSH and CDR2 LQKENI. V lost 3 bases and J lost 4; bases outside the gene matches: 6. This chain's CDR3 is CASSPGREPYEQYF. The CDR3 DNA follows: TGTGCCAGCTCACCTGGGCGGGAGCCGTACGAGCAGTACTTC.

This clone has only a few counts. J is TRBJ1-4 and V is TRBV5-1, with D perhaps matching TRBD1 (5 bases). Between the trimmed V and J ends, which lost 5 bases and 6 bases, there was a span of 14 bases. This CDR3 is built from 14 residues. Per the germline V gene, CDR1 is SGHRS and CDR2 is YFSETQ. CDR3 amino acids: CASRPGTGDEKLFF. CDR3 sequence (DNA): TGCGCCAGCAGACCCGGGACTGGGGATGAAAAACTGTTTTTT.

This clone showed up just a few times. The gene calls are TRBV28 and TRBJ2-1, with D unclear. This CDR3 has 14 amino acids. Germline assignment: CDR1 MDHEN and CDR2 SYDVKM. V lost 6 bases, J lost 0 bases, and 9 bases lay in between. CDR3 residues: CASSRVSSYNEQFF. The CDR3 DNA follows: TGTGCCAGCAGCCGCGTTAGCTCCTACAATGAGCAGTTCTTC.

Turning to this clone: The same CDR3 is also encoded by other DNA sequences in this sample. CDR3 in DNA: TGTGCCTGGAGTGTGGGGGGGGGCACAGATACGCAGTATTTT. Its translation: CAWSVGGGTDTQYF. The chain couples TRBV30 to TRBJ2-3, with TRBD2 matching 7 bases. The J segment lost 1 base and the V segment lost 0 bases, leaving 1 base of the junction unmatched. The germline V gene has CDR1 GTSNPN and CDR2 SVGIG (reference sequence). The length of the CDR3 is 14 residues. The full variable domain, with the rest looked up from reference TRBV30 and TRBJ2-3, is SQTIHQWPATLVQPVGSPLSLECTVEGTSNPNLYWYRQAAGRGLQLLFYSVGIGQISSEVPQNLSASRPQDRQFILSSKKLLLSDSGFYLCAWSVGGGTDTQYFGPGTRLTVL.

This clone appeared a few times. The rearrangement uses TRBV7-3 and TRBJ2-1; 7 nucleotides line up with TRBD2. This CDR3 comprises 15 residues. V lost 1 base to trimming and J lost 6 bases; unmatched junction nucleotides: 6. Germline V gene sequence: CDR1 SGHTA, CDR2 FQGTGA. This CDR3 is CASSLSGSSFNEQFF. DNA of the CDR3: TGTGCCAGCAGCTTAAGCGGGAGTAGCTTCAATGAGCAGTTCTTC.

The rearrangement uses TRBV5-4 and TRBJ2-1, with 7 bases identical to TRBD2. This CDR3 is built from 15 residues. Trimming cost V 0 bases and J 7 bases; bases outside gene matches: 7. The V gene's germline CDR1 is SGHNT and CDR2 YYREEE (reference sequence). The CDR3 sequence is CASSLAREGRNEQFF. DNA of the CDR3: TGTGCCAGCAGCTTGGCGAGGGAGGGCCGGAATGAGCAGTTCTTC.